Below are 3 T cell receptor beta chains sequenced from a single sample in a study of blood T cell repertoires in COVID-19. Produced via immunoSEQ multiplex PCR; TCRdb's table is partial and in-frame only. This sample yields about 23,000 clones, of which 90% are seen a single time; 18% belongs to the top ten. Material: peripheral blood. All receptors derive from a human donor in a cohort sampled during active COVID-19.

This chain's CDR3 is CASRDSLEKLFF. CDR3 nucleotide sequence: TGCGCCAGCAGGGACAGTCTTGAAAAACTGTTTTTT. The chain uses TRBV4-1 and TRBJ1-4, with D possibly TRBD1 on 6 matching bases. The CDR3 has 12 residues. The germline V gene has CDR1 MGHRA and CDR2 YSYEKL. Trimming took 6 bases from V and 7 from J, leaving 9 bases between them.

Written as DNA, the CDR3 is TGTGCCAGCAGCCAATTCGGGTGGAGCTCCTACAATGAGCAGTTCTTC. Encoded protein: CASSQFGWSSYNEQFF. The V gene is TRBV14, the J gene TRBJ2-1; D is ambiguous. CDR3 length: 16 amino acids. V shed 2 bases and J shed 0 bases, with 11 bases lying between them. Germline V gene lookup returns CDR1 SGHDN and CDR2 FVKESK.

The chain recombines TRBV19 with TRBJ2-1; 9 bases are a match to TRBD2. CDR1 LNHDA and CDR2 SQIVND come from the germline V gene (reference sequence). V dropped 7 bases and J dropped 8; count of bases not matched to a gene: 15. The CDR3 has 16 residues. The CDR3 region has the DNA TGTGCCAGTACCCGATGGGCAGCGGGGGGTATCGATGAGCAGTTCTTC. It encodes CASTRWAAGGIDEQFF.